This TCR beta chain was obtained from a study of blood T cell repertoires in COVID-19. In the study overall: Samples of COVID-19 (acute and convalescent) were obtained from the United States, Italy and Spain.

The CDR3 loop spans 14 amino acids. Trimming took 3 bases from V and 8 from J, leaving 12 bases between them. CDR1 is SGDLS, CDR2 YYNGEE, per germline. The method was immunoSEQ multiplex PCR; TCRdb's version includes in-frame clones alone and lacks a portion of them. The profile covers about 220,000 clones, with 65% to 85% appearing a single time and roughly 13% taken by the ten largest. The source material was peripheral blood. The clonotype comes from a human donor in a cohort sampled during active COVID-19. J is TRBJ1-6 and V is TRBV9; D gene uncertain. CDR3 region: CASSDSGPDSPLHF. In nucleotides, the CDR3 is TGTGCCAGCAGCGACAGCGGCCCGGATTCACCCCTCCACTTT.